These 20 T cell receptor beta chains were sequenced from one sample in a study of human T cells and chemical hapten exposure. TCRdb used MiXCR to reprocess the RACE reads, holding one entry per CDR3 protein. The table shows roughly 38,000 distinct CDR3 sequences, with more than 8% occurring only once. Documented time point: patch test 3, about 24 weeks after DPC sensitization. Treatment here: therapeutic diphenylcyclopropenone sensitization with weekly scalp DPC. Total RNA was isolated from whole blood that had not been fractionated. This specimen consisted of whole blood, obtained in connection with sensitization to the hapten diphenylcyclopropenone (DPC). These receptors were taken from a man between 45 and 60 years old with alopecia areata. Some clones in this sample may be carry-over from other donors' samples.

J is TRBJ1-1 and V is TRBV7-2; D unclear. This CDR3 is 14 amino acids long. The germline gives CDR1 SGHTA, CDR2 FQGNSA. The germline V and J ends were trimmed by 5 bases and 4 bases, with 14 bases remaining between them. The CDR3 region has the DNA TGTGCCAGCAGCCCCGGTCGAGGAGGCACTGAAGCTTTCTTT. This translates into CASSPGRGGTEAFF.

Ten or more counts support this clonotype. The V call is TRBV5-6, the J call TRBJ2-3; D might be TRBD2 (6 bases). CDR3 length equals 12 residues. CDR1 and CDR2 (germline): SGHDT, YYEEEE. V was trimmed by 4 bases and J by 6 bases, leaving 9 bases between them. CDR3 region: CASSTGEDTQYF. DNA for the CDR3: TGTGCCAGCAGCACGGGGGAGGATACGCAGTATTTT.

This clonotype occurred many times. This chain joins TRBV3-1 and TRBJ1-5, with 9 bases identical to TRBD1. J gave up 7 bases and V 4 bases, and 5 bases lay outside the gene matches. The CDR3 runs 14 residues. CDR1 is LGHDT and CDR2 is YNNKEL in the germline V gene (reference sequence). CDR3 sequence: CASSPTGGGQPQHF. The CDR3 bases are TGTGCCAGCAGCCCAACAGGGGGCGGGCAGCCCCAGCATTTT.

This clonotype was seen repeatedly, ten times or more. The chain couples TRBV7-9 to TRBJ2-5; D possibly corresponds to TRBD1 (7 bases). The CDR3 contains 16 residues. V was clipped by 1 base and J by 2 bases, with 14 bases between them. Germline V gene sequence: CDR1 SEHNR, CDR2 FQNEAQ (reference sequence). The CDR3 DNA reads TGTGCCAGCAGCTTAGGGGGCGGGACAGCTCAAGAGACCCAGTACTTC. Encoded protein: CASSLGGGTAQETQYF.

Ten or more counts support this clonotype. This chain uses TRBV27 with TRBJ2-3; TRBD2 is a possible D gene (6 bases). Trimming left V 3 bases short and J 4 bases short, with 20 bases between. The CDR3 consists of 17 residues. CDR1 MNHEY and CDR2 SMNVEV come from the germline V gene (reference sequence). The CDR3: CASSFIAARGPSDTQYF. The CDR3 coding sequence is TGTGCCAGCAGTTTTATAGCGGCCCGAGGGCCTTCAGATACGCAGTATTTT.

This clonotype was seen many times. The chain uses TRBV5-4 and TRBJ2-7, with 12 bases aligning to TRBD2. V shed 0 bases, J shed 6 bases, and the junction held 10 bases outside the gene matches. CDR1 and CDR2 (germline): SGHNT, YYREEE (reference sequence). The CDR3 extends over 17 amino acids. The CDR3 region is CASSLGLAGVSRSEQYF. The CDR3 DNA sequence: TGTGCCAGCAGCTTGGGACTAGCGGGAGTATCCCGCTCCGAGCAGTACTTC.

The CDR3 loop is CASSQDSVTEAFF. CDR3 nucleotide sequence: TGCGCCAGCAGCCAAGACAGCGTCACTGAAGCTTTCTTT. The chain is built from TRBV4-1 and TRBJ1-1; D gene uncertain. The CDR3 contains 13 residues. Germline V gene data show CDR1 as MGHRA and CDR2 as YSYEKL. V lost 0 bases and J 4 bases, leaving 6 bases between the germline ends.

The sample holds a few counts of this clonotype. The CDR3 loop reads CASSRQGAIDEQFF. In DNA, the CDR3 is TGTGCCAGCAGCCGACAGGGGGCTATCGATGAGCAGTTCTTC. This chain uses TRBV7-8 with TRBJ2-1; 10 positions agree with TRBD1. Germline CDR1 and CDR2: SGHVS and FQNEAQ. This CDR3 is 14 amino acids long. The J segment lost 8 bases and the V segment lost 5 bases, leaving 6 bases of the junction unmatched.

This clonotype appeared a few times. The J gene is TRBJ2-7, the V gene TRBV29-1; D remains ambiguous. V was pared by 0 bases and J by 1 base, with 7 bases between. CDR3 length equals 13 residues. The germline CDR1 and CDR2 sequences are SQVTM and ANQGSEA. CDR3 DNA: TGCAGCGTTGAAGATGCCAGGTCCTACGAGCAGTACTTC. The encoded protein is CSVEDARSYEQYF.

This clonotype was recorded a few times. This CDR3 reads CASSVGQGPGTQYF. The CDR3 DNA is TGCGCCAGCAGCGTCGGACAGGGCCCGGGTACGCAGTATTTT. The rearrangement joins TRBV5-1 to TRBJ2-3, with 8 positions matching TRBD1. Trimming at V came to 4 bases and at J to 8 bases, leaving 9 bases not matched to a gene. Germline V gene lookup returns CDR1 SGHRS and CDR2 YFSETQ. The CDR3 loop spans 14 amino acids.

The CDR3 coding sequence is TGTGCCAGCAGCTTAGGGGCCGGACAGGTGTACAATGAGCAGTTCTTC. Translation: CASSLGAGQVYNEQFF. The chain carries TRBV7-2 and TRBJ2-1; 7 positions match TRBD1. The CDR3 length is 16 residues. With V trimmed by 1 base and J by 4 bases, 7 bases remained unmatched. CDR1 SGHTA and CDR2 FQGNSA come from the germline V gene.

This clonotype appeared a few times. This chain uses TRBV18 with TRBJ2-7, with TRBD2 matching over 8 bases. Germline CDR1 and CDR2: KGHSH and LQKENI. CDR3 length equals 14 residues. V trimming: 3 bases; J trimming: 5 bases; junction bases outside the gene matches: 6. DNA of the CDR3: TGTGCCAGCTCACCGAGAGCGGGAGAAAACGAGCAGTACTTC. Protein: CASSPRAGENEQYF.

This clonotype was counted between two and nine times. The chain employs TRBV20-1 and TRBJ2-1; weak D call: TRBD2 (5 bases). CDR3 size: 12 residues. Trimming pared 8 bases from V and 7 bases from J, leaving 15 bases between. The germline V gene has CDR1 DFQATT and CDR2 SNEGSKA (reference sequence). The CDR3 here is CSKTGYSNEQFF. As DNA, the CDR3 is TGCAGTAAAACGGGGTACTCGAATGAGCAGTTCTTC.

This clonotype was observed many times. The J gene is TRBJ2-7, the V gene TRBV10-1, with 9 bases identical to TRBD2. The V and J ends lost 10 bases and 0 bases, in that order; junction bases with no gene match: 7. The germline CDR1 and CDR2 sequences are WNHNN and SYGVQD (reference sequence). The CDR3 loop spans 14 amino acids. The CDR3 region has the DNA TGCGCCACCGCAGCGGGAGGCCTCTCCTACGAGCAGTACTTC. Translated, it gives CATAAGGLSYEQYF.

This clonotype was observed a few times. This chain connects TRBV5-5 to TRBJ1-4, with unresolved D. CDR1 is SGHKS and CDR2 is YYEKEE in the germline V gene (reference sequence). The V gene lost 1 base and the J gene lost 7 bases, with 5 bases spanning the gap. The CDR3 has 12 residues. CDR3 in DNA: TGTGCCAGCAGCTTGACGGCTGAAAAACTGTTTTTT. Its translation is CASSLTAEKLFF.

This clonotype was detected many times. The chain has TRBV7-9 and TRBJ2-1; 10 bases map to TRBD1. V shed 5 bases and J 8 bases; nucleotides not matched to a gene: 9. The length of the CDR3 is 15 residues. CDR1 and CDR2 (germline): SEHNR, FQNEAQ (reference sequence). CDR3 protein: CASSPGTGEIDEQFF. CDR3 sequence (DNA): TGTGCCAGCAGCCCAGGGACAGGGGAGATCGATGAGCAGTTCTTC.

The chain links TRBV6-5 to TRBJ1-5; maybe TRBD1 (5 bases). This CDR3 has 14 amino acids. V was clipped by 0 bases and J by 5 bases, with 8 bases between them. Germline CDR1 MNHEY, CDR2 SVGAGI. CDR3 nucleotides: TGTGCCAGCAGTTACTCCCAGGGTGATCAGCCCCAGCATTTT. As protein: CASSYSQGDQPQHF.

This clonotype was counted at least ten times. The chain links TRBV5-8 to TRBJ1-6; D uncertain. Trimming shortened V by 3 bases and J by 6 bases, and 16 bases separated the two germline ends. CDR1 SGHTS and CDR2 YDEGEE come from the germline V gene. There are 16 residues in the CDR3. CDR3 nucleotide sequence: TGTGCCAGCAGCTCTAAAAGGACCACGATTAATTCACCCCTCCACTTT. This sequence encodes CASSSKRTTINSPLHF.

J is TRBJ1-1 and V is TRBV29-1; possible D gene TRBD1, 5 bases. The V gene lost 0 bases and the J gene lost 3 bases, with 8 bases spanning the gap. CDR1 and CDR2 (germline): SQVTM, ANQGSEA. The CDR3 length is 13 residues. The CDR3 protein is CSVEDRGDTEAFF. The CDR3 nucleotides are TGCAGCGTTGAAGACCGAGGGGACACTGAAGCTTTCTTT.

This clonotype appeared many times. This chain uses TRBV18 with TRBJ2-1; 9 positions agree with TRBD2. After removal of 3 bases from V and 4 bases from J, the junction contained 4 bases not matched to a gene. CDR3 length: 15 residues. Germline loops: CDR1 KGHSH, CDR2 LQKENI. The DNA for the CDR3 is TGTGCCAGCTCACCTCCTAGCGGGATGTACAATGAGCAGTTCTTC. It translates to CASSPPSGMYNEQFF.